This TCR beta chain stems from a study of T cell repertoires in cytomegalovirus infection. The V gene lost 5 bases and the J gene lost 1 base, with 10 bases spanning the gap. The CDR3 has 14 amino acids. CDR1 is LNHDA and CDR2 is SQIVND in the germline V gene (reference sequence). A few counts support this clonotype. Each CDR3 protein is one row after TCRdb ran MiXCR on the reads. The sample has 490,000 or so distinct CDR3 sequences, approximately 11% seen once. This clonotype was sampled from a human donor in good health (CMV status not recorded). Some clones in this sample may be carry-over from other donors' samples. The source material was PBMCs. V is TRBV19 and J is TRBJ2-3, with TRBD1 as a possible D gene (6 bases). CDR3 sequence (DNA): TGTGCCAGTAGTTCCGGACAGCGCACAGATACGCAGTATTTT. It yields the protein CASSSGQRTDTQYF.